These 3 T cell receptor beta chains came from one sample sequenced in a study of naive and memory T cell subsets. Four PCR rounds used nested alpha and beta constant region primers plus the SP2 primer. TCRdb re-derived calls from the UMI-ligation and nested PCR reads in MiXCR, one entry per CDR3 protein. Here the sample spans 20,000 to 25,000 distinct CDR3 sequences, roughly 6% being singletons. Treatment denoted: skin biopsy from PPD injection site in Mantoux-positive individual. The library had UMIs added by 3' ligation of an oligonucleotide to TCR cDNA. The specimen was skin, collected from a tuberculin skin test site. The receptors were sampled from an adult in good health.

This clonotype was observed many times. The CDR3 bases are TGTGCCTGGAGTGTACCAGGATGGAACACCGGGGAGCTGTTTTTT. Its protein is CAWSVPGWNTGELFF. The V gene is TRBV30, the J gene TRBJ2-2; D is unclear. The V end was cut by 0 bases, the J end by 1 base, with 9 bases between. CDR1 and CDR2 (germline): GTSNPN, SVGIG (reference sequence). The CDR3 consists of 15 residues.

This clonotype has a count of ten or more. The chain links TRBV29-1 to TRBJ1-1; D gene ambiguous. Germline V lookup: CDR1 SQVTM, CDR2 ANQGSEA. This CDR3 is 14 amino acids long. The V end lost 4 bases, the J end lost 1 base, and 13 bases lay between the germline ends. The CDR3 sequence: CSVGMAGANTEAFF. In nucleotides, the CDR3 is TGCAGCGTTGGCATGGCGGGAGCGAACACTGAAGCTTTCTTT.

This clonotype is judged medium-sized. The chain has TRBV30 and TRBJ2-1; 9 bases fit TRBD1. The CDR3 totals 15 residues. Germline V CDR1 and CDR2: GTSNPN, SVGIG (reference sequence). J gave up 2 bases and V 1 base, and 3 bases lay outside the gene matches. CDR3 nucleotide sequence: TGTGCCTGGAGTGGGGGACAGGGACCCTACAATGAGCAGTTCTTC. This sequence encodes CAWSGGQGPYNEQFF.